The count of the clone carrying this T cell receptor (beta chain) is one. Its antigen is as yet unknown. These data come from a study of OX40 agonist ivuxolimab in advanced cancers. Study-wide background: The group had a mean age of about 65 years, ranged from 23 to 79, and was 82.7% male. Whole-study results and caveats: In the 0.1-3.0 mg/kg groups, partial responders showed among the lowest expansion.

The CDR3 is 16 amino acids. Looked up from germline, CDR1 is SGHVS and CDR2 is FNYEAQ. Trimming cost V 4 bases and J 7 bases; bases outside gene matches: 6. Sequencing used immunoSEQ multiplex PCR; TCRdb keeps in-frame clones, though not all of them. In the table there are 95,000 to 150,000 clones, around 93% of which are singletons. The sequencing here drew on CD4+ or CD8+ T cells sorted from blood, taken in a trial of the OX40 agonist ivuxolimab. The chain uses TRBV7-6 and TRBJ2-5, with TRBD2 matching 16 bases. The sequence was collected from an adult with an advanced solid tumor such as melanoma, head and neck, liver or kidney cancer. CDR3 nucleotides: TGTGCCAGCAGCTCGGGACTAGCGGGGGGGCCGGGGACCCAGTACTTC. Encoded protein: CASSSGLAGGPGTQYF.